These 17 T cell receptor beta chains originate from one sample sequenced in a study of cytomegalovirus exposure and HLA in healthy donors. Use of 60 Vbeta and 13 Jbeta primers characterized the PCR. Clones were sequenced by immunoSEQ multiplex PCR, and TCRdb holds only the in-frame ones, with some missing. The sample yields about 130,000 clones, more than 65% seen once. The sample was PBMCs. These receptors all stem from a woman in her sixties in good health and CMV-seropositive.

The rearrangement uses TRBV6-1 and TRBJ1-1; maybe TRBD1 (5 bases). Germline CDR1 and CDR2: MNHNS and SASEGT. The V end lost 4 bases, the J end lost 3 bases, and 15 bases lay between the germline ends. This CDR3 is built from 15 residues. The CDR3 DNA follows: TGTGCCAGCAGTGGACACGGGGCGGGGGACACTGAAGCTTTCTTT. Translation: CASSGHGAGDTEAFF.

This clone was recorded only once. The chain links TRBV27 to TRBJ1-2; tentative D call: TRBD1 (6 bases). The CDR3 loop spans 14 amino acids. The V end lost 4 bases, the J end lost 8 bases, and 17 bases lay between the germline ends. CDR1 and CDR2 from the germline V gene are MNHEY and SMNVEV (reference sequence). CDR3 protein: CASSSEGVPGGYTF. The CDR3 coding sequence is TGTGCCAGCAGTTCTGAGGGGGTCCCCGGGGGCTACACCTTC.

In DNA, the CDR3 is TGCGCCAGCAGCCGGACAGCGTCGTCCTCTAATGAAAAACTGTTTTTT. Translated, it gives CASSRTASSSNEKLFF. The genes are TRBV4-1 and TRBJ1-4, with D maybe TRBD1 (6 bases). The CDR3 consists of 16 residues. V was pared by 4 bases and J by 3 bases, with 15 bases between. Germline values: CDR1 MGHRA, CDR2 YSYEKL.

V usage is TRBV28 and J usage is TRBJ2-7; perhaps TRBD1 as D (6 bases). The germline V and J ends were trimmed by 6 bases and 3 bases, with 9 bases remaining between them. CDR1 and CDR2 from the germline V gene are MDHEN and SYDVKM. The CDR3 extends over 12 amino acids. The CDR3 coding sequence is TGTGCCAGCAGAAGACAGGTCTACGAGCAGTACTTC. Its protein is CASRRQVYEQYF.

V is TRBV6-4 and J is TRBJ1-5, with 7 nucleotides matching TRBD1. The germline V gene has CDR1 MRHNA and CDR2 SNTAGT. V was clipped by 6 bases and J by 4 bases; unmatched bases: 9. This CDR3 region has 15 residues. The CDR3 sequence: CASSETGNGNQPQHF. CDR3 bases: TGTGCCAGCAGCGAGACAGGGAATGGGAATCAGCCCCAGCATTTT.

The chain has TRBV18 and TRBJ1-2; 7 nucleotides align to TRBD1. The CDR3 has 16 amino acids. With V trimmed by 2 bases and J by 2 bases, 8 bases remained unmatched. Germline CDR1 is KGHSH and CDR2 is LQKENI. Here the CDR3 reads CASSPIPGGLNYGYTF. The CDR3 coding sequence is TGTGCCAGCTCACCAATCCCAGGGGGGCTCAACTATGGCTACACCTTC.

This chain uses TRBV6-5 with TRBJ1-4, with 8 bases lining up with TRBD1. CDR1 and CDR2 (germline): MNHEY, SVGAGI. The CDR3 contains 15 residues. Losses at the gene ends were 0 bases for V and 11 bases for J; bases not matched to a gene: 8. CDR3 nucleotides: TGTGCCAGCAGTTACTCCTCGGACAGGGTGGGGAAACTGTTTTTT. This translates into CASSYSSDRVGKLFF.

Comment on this clone: A junction boundary mismatches the germline segment, possibly from a read error. Other DNA sequences in the same sample also yield this CDR3. The rearrangement joins TRBV27 to TRBJ2-6, with D tentatively TRBD1 (5 bases). CDR3 length: 12 residues. Germline lookup yields CDR1 MNHEY and CDR2 SMNVEV (reference sequence). CDR3 nucleotides: TGTGCCGCTGGGGCTGGGGCCAACGTCCTGACCTTC. Its protein is CAAGAGANVLTF. The entire variable domain, with the rest obtained from reference TRBV27 and TRBJ2-6, is as follows: EAQVTQNPRYLITVTGKKLTVTCSQNMNHEYMSWYRQDPGLGLRQIYYSMNVEVTDKGDVPEGYKVSRKEKRNFPLILESPSPNQTSLYFCAAGAGANVLTFGAGSRLTVL.

This clone showed up just a few times. The J gene is TRBJ2-1, the V gene TRBV6-6, with D uncertain. V shed 7 bases and J shed 0 bases, with 7 bases lying between them. Germline CDR1 and CDR2: MNHNY and SVGAGI (reference sequence). The CDR3 is made up of 13 amino acids. The CDR3 bases are TGTGCCAGCAACGAACTCTCCTACAATGAGCAGTTCTTC. It yields the protein CASNELSYNEQFF.

This clone was recorded a few times. The chain couples TRBV6-5 to TRBJ1-2, with a weak D call TRBD1 (6 bases). Per the germline V gene, CDR1 is MNHEY and CDR2 is SVGAGI. V dropped 5 bases and J dropped 5 bases, with 12 bases sitting between them. This CDR3 region has 13 residues. CDR3 sequence: CASSGDRTYGYTF. In DNA form, the CDR3 reads TGTGCCAGCAGTGGCGACAGGACGTATGGCTACACCTTC.

The chain is built from TRBV5-4 and TRBJ2-1, with TRBD1 matching over 10 bases. Germline lookup yields CDR1 SGHNT and CDR2 YYREEE (reference sequence). Germline trimming cut 0 bases from V and 7 bases from J; bases unmatched to any gene: 4. The CDR3 contains 15 residues. The CDR3 DNA sequence: TGTGCCAGCAGCTTGGGACAGGGGGCCGGGAATGAGCAGTTCTTC. The encoded protein is CASSLGQGAGNEQFF.

This clone occurred a few times. V gene TRBV9 combines with J gene TRBJ2-3; 10 nucleotides agree with TRBD2. The ends lost 8 bases at V and 0 bases at J; junction bases unmatched: 9. The CDR3 runs 16 residues. The germline V gene encodes CDR1 SGDLS and CDR2 YYNGEE. CDR3: CASQASGGLSTDTQYF. The CDR3 DNA reads as TGTGCCAGTCAGGCTAGCGGGGGCCTTAGCACAGATACGCAGTATTTT.

This sequence joins TRBV5-1 and TRBJ2-3; 11 bases agree with TRBD2. This CDR3 is 15 amino acids long. Germline V CDR1 and CDR2: SGHRS, YFSETQ. The ends lost 4 bases at V and 2 bases at J; junction bases unmatched: 3. CDR3 DNA: TGCGCCAGCAGCATTAGCGGGGGGGCCACAGATACGCAGTATTTT. It encodes CASSISGGATDTQYF.

Details on this clone: One end of the junction varies from germline; a read error may be responsible. Other DNA sequences in this sample translate to the same CDR3. The rearrangement joins TRBV5-1 to TRBJ1-6; D uncertain. CDR1 SGHRS and CDR2 YFSETQ come from the germline V gene. The CDR3 runs 17 residues. The CDR3 nucleotides are TGCGCCAGCAGCGTCGGGAGAGCCAGCTCCTATAATTCCCCCCTCCACTTT. Translating it yields CASSVGRASSYNSPLHF. Using reference TRBV5-1 and TRBJ1-6 for the parts outside the CDR3, the full variable domain is KAGVTQTPRYLIKTRGQQVTLSCSPISGHRSVSWYQQTPGQGLQFLFEYFSETQRNKGNFPGRFSGRQFSNSRSEMNVSTLELGDSALYLCASSVGRASSYNSPLHFGNGTRLTVT.

This chain uses TRBV4-1 with TRBJ2-5, with 15 positions matching TRBD2. V was pared by 0 bases and J by 5 bases, with 4 bases of the junction left unmatched. Looked up from germline, CDR1 is MGHRA and CDR2 is YSYEKL. The CDR3 covers 17 residues. The CDR3 DNA reads as TGCGCCAGCAGCCAAGATCACGGACTAGCGGGGGGGGAGACCCAGTACTTC. This encodes CASSQDHGLAGGETQYF.

This sequence joins TRBV9 and TRBJ1-1; the D gene is possibly TRBD1 (5 bases). CDR1 SGDLS and CDR2 YYNGEE come from the germline V gene. Trimming left V 4 bases short and J 0 bases short, with 10 bases between. The CDR3 is 14 residues long. The CDR3, as DNA: TGTGCCAGCAGCCAGGGATCATTGAACACTGAAGCTTTCTTT. It yields the protein CASSQGSLNTEAFF.

The CDR3 region has the DNA TGTGCCAGCAGTGAAGGAACTTTAAGAGAGACCCAGTACTTC. Translating it yields CASSEGTLRETQYF. J is TRBJ2-5 and V is TRBV6-1; D unclear. There are 14 residues in the CDR3. V lost 1 base to trimming and J lost 4 bases, with 10 bases between them. The germline V gene has CDR1 MNHNS and CDR2 SASEGT.